This TCR beta chain was sequenced in a study of T cell responses to AZD1222 COVID-19 vaccine. Study-wide points: Mapped onto spike, vaccine-associated CD4 TCRs spanned it and were dominant at 160-218 and 743-854. The donor cohort was predominantly white British with a female majority, and clonal diversity may have been underestimated.

On this clone: What it binds is unknown.

Profiling relied on immunoSEQ multiplex PCR, and the TCRdb table lists in-frame clones only, not all of them. Of about 110,000 clones listed, about 94% are singletons. The CDR3 sequence is 15 residues long. Germline loops: CDR1 MNHEY, CDR2 SMNVEV (reference sequence). Trimming cost V 5 bases and J 3 bases; bases outside gene matches: 8. Sequencing was performed on peripheral blood, taken on day 0 of AZD1222 vaccination. V usage is TRBV27 and J usage is TRBJ2-7, with 9 bases aligning to TRBD1. The origin of this receptor is an adult in good health. CDR3 sequence: CASSPSGQGHYEQYF. For the CDR3, the DNA is TGTGCCAGCAGTCCATCGGGACAGGGCCACTACGAGCAGTACTTC.